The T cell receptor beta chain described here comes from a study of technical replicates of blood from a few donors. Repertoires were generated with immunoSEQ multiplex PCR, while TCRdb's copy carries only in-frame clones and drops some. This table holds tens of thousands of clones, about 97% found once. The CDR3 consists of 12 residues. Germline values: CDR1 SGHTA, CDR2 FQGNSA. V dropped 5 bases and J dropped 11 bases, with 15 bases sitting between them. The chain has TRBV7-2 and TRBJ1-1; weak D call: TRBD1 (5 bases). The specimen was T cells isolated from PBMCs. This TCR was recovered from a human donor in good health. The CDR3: CASSPIGGGAFF. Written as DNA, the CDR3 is TGTGCCAGCAGCCCTATCGGTGGGGGGGCTTTCTTT.